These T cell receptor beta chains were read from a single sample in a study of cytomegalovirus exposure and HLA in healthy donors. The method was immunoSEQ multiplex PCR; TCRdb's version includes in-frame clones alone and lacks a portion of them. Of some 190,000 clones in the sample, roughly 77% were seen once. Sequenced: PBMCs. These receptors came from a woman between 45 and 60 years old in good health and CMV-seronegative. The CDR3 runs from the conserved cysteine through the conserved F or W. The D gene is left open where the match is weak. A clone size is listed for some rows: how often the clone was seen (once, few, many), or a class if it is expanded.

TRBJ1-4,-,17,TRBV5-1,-,TGCGCCAGCAGCTTGGCCAGGCAGGGGAAAACTAATGAAAAACTGTTTTTT,CASSLARQGKTNEKLFF
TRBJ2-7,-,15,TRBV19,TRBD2,TGTGCCAGTAGTATAGCGGGGGGTAGCTCCTACGAGCAGTACTTC,CASSIAGGSSYEQYF
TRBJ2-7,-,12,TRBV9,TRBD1,TGTGCCAGCAGCGGACAGGGGTACGAGCAGTACTTC,CASSGQGYEQYF
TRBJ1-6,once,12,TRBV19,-,TGTGCCAGTAGTATTCAAATGTCACCCCTCCACTTT,CASSIQMSPLHF
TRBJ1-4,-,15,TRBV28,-,TGTGCCAGCAGTTTAAAGGGCAGGACTTATGAAAAACTGTTTTTT,CASSLKGRTYEKLFF
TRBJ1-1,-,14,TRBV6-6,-,TGTGCCAGCAGTTGGGGGGGGAGTGACACTGAAGCTTTCTTT,CASSWGGSDTEAFF
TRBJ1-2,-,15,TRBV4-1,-,TGCGCCAGCAGCCAGGAACGGGACTCAGACTATGGCTACACCTTC,CASSQERDSDYGYTF
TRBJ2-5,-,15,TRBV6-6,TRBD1,TGTGCCAGCAGTTACTACAGGGGACCTCAAGAGACCCAGTACTTC,CASSYYRGPQETQYF
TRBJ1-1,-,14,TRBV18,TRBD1,TGTGCCAGCTCTGGATGGACAGGGGGGGCTGAAGCTTTCTTT,CASSGWTGGAEAFF
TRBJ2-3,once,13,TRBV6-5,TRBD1,TGTGCCAGCAGGCAGACAGGGTCAGATACGCAGTATTTT,CASRQTGSDTQYF
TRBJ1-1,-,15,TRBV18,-,TGTGCCAGCTCACCACCGGCGGGGATGAACACTGAAGCTTTCTTT,CASSPPAGMNTEAFF
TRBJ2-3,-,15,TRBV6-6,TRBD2,TGTGCCAGCAGTTACGCGGGAGGGCCGCCAGATACGCAGTATTTT,CASSYAGGPPDTQYF
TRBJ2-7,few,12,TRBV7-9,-,TGTGCCAGCAGCTACCAGGGGCGCGAGCAGTACTTC,CASSYQGREQYF
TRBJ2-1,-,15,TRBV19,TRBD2,TGTGCCACCCTCCCCCGACTAGCGGCCTACAATGAGCAGTTCTTC,CATLPRLAAYNEQFF
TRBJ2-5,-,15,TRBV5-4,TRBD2,TGTGCCAGCAGCTTTAGTCTAGCGGGGCGAGAGACCCAGTACTTC,CASSFSLAGRETQYF
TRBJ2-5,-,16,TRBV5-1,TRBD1,TGCGCCAGCAGCTTGTTTACAGGGGGCGCCGTAGAGACCCAGTACTTC,CASSLFTGGAVETQYF
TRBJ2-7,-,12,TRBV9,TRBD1,TGTGCCAGCAGCTACAGGGGATACGAGCAGTACTTC,CASSYRGYEQYF
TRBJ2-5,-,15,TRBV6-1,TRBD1,TGTGCCAGCAGTGAATTAACAGGGGCACAAGAGACCCAGTACTTC,CASSELTGAQETQYF